This TCR beta chain is drawn from a study of vaccination and CD4 T cells after COVID-19. Researchers used the Oncomine TCR Beta short-read assay to sequence DNA from cultured CD4+ T cells. Genomic DNA extraction was carried out from cultured CD4+ T cells. TCRdb ran MiXCR on the PCR reads and lists one entry per CDR3 protein. The sample includes about 11,000 distinct CDR3 sequences, 45% to 75% of them seen just once. The germline gives CDR1 MRHNA, CDR2 SNTAGT. The CDR3 is 16 residues long. The V segment lost 3 bases and the J segment 8 bases; nucleotides outside the gene matches: 9. Treatment meaning: 10-day PBMC culture with coronavirus spike peptide pools or control peptides (ViraFEST assay). After 10 days of culture, CD4+ T cells were negatively selected. Whole-study findings and limits: Within the convalescent patients, a median approximately 89% of the SARS-CoV-2-reactive clones were ones that appeared only post-vaccination.

Regarding this clonotype: Its antigen is not known.

The TCR comes from a human donor who had recovered from COVID-19. Sequenced sample: CD4+ T cells from blood, cultured in vitro. The rearrangement links TRBV6-4 to TRBJ2-1; 11 bases are shared with TRBD2. CDR3: CASSERLAGKSDEQFF. The CDR3 DNA reads as TGTGCCAGCAGTGAACGACTAGCGGGAAAGAGCGATGAGCAGTTCTTC.